This T cell receptor (beta chain) was sequenced during a study of blood T cell repertoires in COVID-19. The wider study: Both acute and convalescent COVID-19 samples were obtained from the United States, Italy and Spain. Sources were T cells, B-cell-depleted T cells, or PBMCs; the material itself was cDNA or gDNA.

In the source study's methods: By means of reference gene primer amplification, nucleated cell counts were estimated. Produced via immunoSEQ multiplex PCR; TCRdb's table is partial and in-frame only. V, J and clone size are those of that table, while D and trimming were read from the DNA. The repertoire holds 150,000 to 200,000 clones, with around 80% as singletons. Germline V gene sequence: CDR1 SQVTM, CDR2 ANQGSEA. The CDR3 length is 12 residues. The trim removed 5 bases at V and 4 bases at J, leaving 3 bases unmatched. The genes are TRBV29-1 and TRBJ2-7; 9 nucleotides agree with TRBD1. The specimen sequenced was peripheral blood. The clonotype comes from an elderly woman with active or convalescent COVID-19. The CDR3 DNA sequence: TGCAGCGTTAAGGACAGGGGATACGAGCAGTACTTC. Its protein product is CSVKDRGYEQYF.